The rows below give T cell receptor beta chains drawn from one sample of a study of low-dose radiotherapy and immunotherapy resistance in tumors. Using its own MiXCR run on the reads, TCRdb lists one record per CDR3 protein. Here the sample spans 60,000 to 90,000 distinct CDR3 sequences, roughly 30% being singletons. This specimen was PBMCs, taken before treatment. Source of these receptors: a female donor with ovarian cancer. The CDR3 runs from the conserved cysteine through the conserved F or W. A D gene is named only where the DNA matches it firmly. Expanded clones are given a class, and other clones once, few, many or no size at all.

NA | TRBJ2-5 | TRBV30 | many | CAWSVQETQYF | TGTGCCTGGAGTGTACAAGAGACCCAGTACTTC
NA | TRBJ2-7 | TRBV28 | NA | CASSPGGEGGYEQYF | TGTGCCAGCAGCCCCGGAGGAGAGGGGGGCTACGAGCAGTACTTC
TRBD2 | TRBJ2-2 | TRBV19 | many | CASSIAAGPNTGELFF | TGTGCCAGTAGTATAGCAGCGGGACCGAACACCGGGGAGCTGTTTTTT
NA | TRBJ2-6 | TRBV3-1 | NA | CASSQAVSAGGTNVLTF | TGTGCCAGCAGCCAAGCGGTTTCGGCAGGGGGGACCAACGTCCTGACTTTC
TRBD2 | TRBJ2-1 | TRBV5-4 | many | CASSSTSGGYNEQFF | TGTGCCAGCAGCAGTACTAGCGGGGGTTACAATGAGCAGTTCTTC
TRBD2 | TRBJ2-5 | TRBV11-2 | many | CASSPGLAGGRETQYF | TGTGCCAGCAGCCCCGGACTAGCGGGAGGTCGAGAGACCCAGTACTTC
TRBD1 | TRBJ1-5 | TRBV20-1 | many | CSARSAGGARQPQHF | TGCAGTGCTAGATCGGCAGGGGGCGCGCGGCAGCCCCAGCATTTT
TRBD2 | TRBJ2-1 | TRBV7-9 | many | CASSSGGKYNEQFF | TGTGCCAGCAGTAGCGGGGGGAAATACAATGAGCAGTTCTTC
NA | TRBJ1-4 | TRBV20-1 | many | CSAPSGTANEKLFF | TGCAGTGCTCCCAGTGGAACAGCTAATGAAAAACTGTTTTTT
NA | TRBJ2-2 | TRBV6-2/TRBV6-3 | NA | CASSWAKGSGELFF | TGTGCCAGCAGTTGGGCGAAGGGTTCCGGGGAGCTGTTTTTT
TRBD2 | TRBJ2-5 | TRBV12-3/TRBV12-4 | NA | CASSLEGLAGIYQETQYF | TGTGCCAGCAGTTTAGAGGGACTAGCGGGGATATACCAAGAGACCCAGTACTTC
NA | TRBJ1-2 | TRBV5-1 | many | CASSLDSRKGGDYTF | TGCGCCAGCAGCTTGGACAGCAGGAAGGGAGGAGACTACACCTTC
TRBD2 | TRBJ2-1 | TRBV5-1 | few | CASSPPLAGHSYNEQFF | TGCGCCAGCAGCCCACCCTTAGCGGGCCACTCCTACAATGAGCAGTTCTTC
TRBD1 | TRBJ2-5 | TRBV5-1 | many | CASSHGTAQETQYF | TGCGCCAGCAGCCACGGGACAGCTCAAGAGACCCAGTACTTC
TRBD1 | TRBJ2-2 | TRBV5-1 | NA | CASSPRTGGNTGELFF | TGCGCCAGCAGCCCTAGGACAGGGGGGAACACCGGGGAGCTGTTTTTT
NA | TRBJ2-3 | TRBV6-2/TRBV6-3 | few | CASSYSSDTRTDTQYF | TGTGCCAGCAGTTACTCGTCGGACACGCGCACAGATACGCAGTATTTT
NA | TRBJ2-4 | TRBV4-1 | NA | CASSQVFARQIQAKNIQYF | TGCGCCAGCAGCCAAGTTTTTGCCCGGCAGATACAAGCCAAAAACATTCAGTACTTC
TRBD2 | TRBJ2-1 | TRBV7-2 | many | CASSPLLAGAYNEQFF | TGTGCCAGCAGCCCTTTACTAGCGGGAGCCTACAATGAGCAGTTCTTC
NA | TRBJ2-3 | TRBV20-1 | many | CSARVQGTDTQYF | TGCAGTGCTAGAGTTCAGGGGACAGATACGCAGTATTTT
TRBD1 | TRBJ2-7 | TRBV12-3/TRBV12-4 | NA | CASSPNRGSYEQYF | TGTGCCAGCAGTCCCAACAGGGGATCCTACGAGCAGTACTTC
NA | TRBJ1-2 | TRBV7-2 | NA | CASSLSLSQRTEGYTF | TGTGCCAGCAGCTTAAGTCTTTCCCAGCGTACGGAGGGCTACACCTTC
NA | TRBJ1-2 | TRBV20-1 | many | CSARDGGRPSLGGYTF | TGCAGTGCTAGAGATGGAGGTCGACCGAGCCTGGGGGGCTACACCTTC
TRBD2 | TRBJ2-1 | TRBV5-1 | NA | CASSSTTSGAYNEQFF | TGCGCCAGCAGCTCAACGACTAGCGGGGCCTACAATGAGCAGTTCTTC
NA | TRBJ1-1 | TRBV20-1 | many | CSARGRVRGEAFF | TGCAGTGCTAGGGGGAGGGTTCGGGGTGAAGCTTTCTTT
NA | TRBJ1-2 | TRBV20-1 | once | CSARDPLLRGYTF | TGCAGTGCTAGAGATCCCCTTTTGCGTGGCTACACCTTC
TRBD2 | TRBJ2-3 | TRBV4-2 | many | CASSLGTRPSTDTQYF | TGTGCCAGCAGCCTCGGGACTAGGCCAAGCACAGATACGCAGTATTTT
NA | TRBJ1-1 | TRBV10-3 | NA | CAISEPGGMNTEAFF | TGTGCCATCAGTGAGCCTGGGGGGATGAACACTGAAGCTTTCTTT
NA | TRBJ2-1 | TRBV7-9 | NA | CASSLFGARGNEQFF | TGTGCCAGCAGCTTATTCGGGGCCCGGGGCAATGAGCAGTTCTTC
NA | TRBJ1-4 | TRBV4-1 | NA | CASSPRAAAGANEKLFF | TGCGCCAGCAGCCCACGAGCGGCGGCAGGAGCCAATGAAAAACTGTTTTTT
TRBD2 | TRBJ2-1 | TRBV7-2 | once | CASSSSGRTYNEQFF | TGTGCCAGCAGCTCGAGCGGGAGGACATACAATGAGCAGTTCTTC
TRBD1 | TRBJ2-4 | TRBV2 | NA | CATKRTGNENIQYF | TGTGCCACCAAGAGGACAGGGAATGAAAACATTCAGTACTTC
NA | TRBJ2-6 | TRBV19 | many | CASSFRGGGPGANVLTF | TGTGCCAGTTCCTTCCGAGGTGGGGGACCTGGGGCCAACGTCCTGACTTTC
TRBD1 | TRBJ2-7 | TRBV30 | NA | CAWSTPGTGGEEQYF | TGTGCCTGGAGTACCCCCGGGACAGGGGGCGAAGAGCAGTACTTC
NA | TRBJ2-7 | TRBV6-1 | few | CASSERGNSYEQYF | TGTGCCAGCAGTGAACGTGGCAACTCCTACGAGCAGTACTTC
NA | TRBJ2-5 | TRBV11-2 | many | CASSLERGHLGETQYF | TGTGCCAGCAGCTTAGAGCGAGGGCACTTAGGAGAGACCCAGTACTTC
NA | TRBJ1-6 | TRBV7-2 | many | CASSPRGGTLNSPLHF | TGTGCCAGCAGCCCAAGGGGCGGGACATTAAATTCACCCCTCCACTTT
TRBD1 | TRBJ1-1 | TRBV28 | NA | CASIPPGTGVLNTEAFF | TGTGCCAGCATTCCCCCGGGAACAGGGGTACTGAACACTGAAGCTTTCTTT
NA | TRBJ1-1 | TRBV6-2/TRBV6-3 | NA | CASSHWPEAFF | TGTGCCAGCAGCCACTGGCCTGAAGCTTTCTTT
NA | TRBJ2-2 | TRBV7-3 | many | CASSYPPQGPNTGELFF | TGTGCCAGCAGCTACCCGCCCCAGGGTCCGAACACCGGGGAGCTGTTTTTT
NA | TRBJ2-6 | TRBV3-1 | many | CASSRTAFSGANVLTF | TGTGCCAGCAGCCGGACAGCCTTCTCTGGGGCCAACGTCCTGACTTTC
TRBD1 | TRBJ1-5 | TRBV28 | many | CASSKTGVNQPQHF | TGTGCCAGCAGTAAAACAGGGGTTAATCAGCCCCAGCATTTT
NA | TRBJ2-7 | TRBV7-2 | NA | CASSYTGLSEQYF | TGTGCCAGCAGCTACACAGGCCTAAGCGAGCAGTACTTC
TRBD2 | TRBJ2-7 | TRBV6-6 | medium-sized | CASSTGTSGTEQYF | TGTGCCAGCAGCACCGGGACTAGCGGGACCGAGCAGTACTTC
NA | TRBJ2-7 | TRBV24-1 | many | CATSNGYEQYF | TGTGCCACCAGTAACGGCTACGAGCAGTACTTC
NA | TRBJ2-7 | TRBV28 | NA | CASNSQGPGNYEQYF | TGTGCCAGCAACTCTCAGGGGCCGGGAAATTACGAGCAGTACTTC
NA | TRBJ2-5 | TRBV3-1 | many | CASSQGAETQYF | TGTGCCAGCAGCCAAGGGGCGGAGACCCAGTACTTC
NA | TRBJ2-6 | TRBV25-1 | many | CASSGQTSGANVLTF | TGTGCCAGCAGTGGGCAGACCTCTGGGGCCAACGTCCTGACTTTC
NA | TRBJ2-3 | TRBV24-1 | NA | CATSDWISKSTDTQYF | TGTGCCACCAGTGATTGGATTAGCAAGAGCACAGATACGCAGTATTTT
NA | TRBJ1-4 | TRBV7-9 | many | CASSLWMDPTNEKLFF | TGTGCCAGCAGCTTGTGGATGGATCCAACTAATGAAAAACTGTTTTTT
NA | TRBJ2-2 | TRBV7-8 | NA | CASSLVVRQTVDTGELFFF | NA
NA | TRBJ1-4 | TRBV6-1 | NA | CASSEARGINEKLFF | TGTGCCAGCAGTGAAGCCCGGGGGATAAATGAAAAACTGTTTTTT
NA | TRBJ1-6 | TRBV7-9 | NA | CASSPRADNSPLHF | TGTGCCAGCAGCCCTCGAGCAGATAATTCACCCCTCCACTTT
TRBD1 | TRBJ1-1 | TRBV20-1 | many | CSARALGQGKWAEAFF | TGCAGTGCTAGAGCCTTGGGACAGGGGAAGTGGGCTGAAGCTTTCTTT
NA | TRBJ1-6 | TRBV28 | NA | CASTNRARGPLHF | TGTGCCAGCACCAACAGGGCCCGGGGACCCCTCCACTTT
TRBD1 | TRBJ1-2 | TRBV4-3 | many | CASSQDLRTGYGYTF | TGCGCCAGCAGCCAAGATCTAAGGACAGGCTATGGCTACACCTTC
TRBD2 | TRBJ2-1 | TRBV28 | NA | CASSLPPLLAGGPLSNEQFF | TGTGCCAGCAGTTTACCCCCTCTACTAGCGGGGGGGCCCTTGTCTAATGAGCAGTTCTTC
NA | TRBJ2-1 | TRBV6-5 | many | CASRLPPYNEQFF | TGTGCCAGCCGACTCCCGCCCTACAATGAGCAGTTCTTC